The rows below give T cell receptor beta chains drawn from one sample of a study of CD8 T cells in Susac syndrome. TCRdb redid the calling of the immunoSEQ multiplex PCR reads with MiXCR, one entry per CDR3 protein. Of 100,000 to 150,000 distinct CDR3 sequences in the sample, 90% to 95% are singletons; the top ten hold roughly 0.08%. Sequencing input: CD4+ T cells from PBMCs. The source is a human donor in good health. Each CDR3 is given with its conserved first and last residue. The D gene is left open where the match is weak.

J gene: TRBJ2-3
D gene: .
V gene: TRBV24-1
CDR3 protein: CATGDLVTDTQYF
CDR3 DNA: TGTGCCACCGGCGATCTAGTGACAGATACGCAGTATTTT

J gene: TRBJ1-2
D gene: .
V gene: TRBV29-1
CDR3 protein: CSVEEMVTLYGYTF
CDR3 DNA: TGCAGCGTTGAAGAGATGGTGACACTCTATGGCTACACCTTC

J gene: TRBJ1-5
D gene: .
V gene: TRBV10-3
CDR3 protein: CAISESAIYQPQHF
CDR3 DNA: TGTGCCATCAGTGAGTCGGCCATTTATCAGCCCCAGCATTTT

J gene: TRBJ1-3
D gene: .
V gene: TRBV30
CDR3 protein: CAWSVHKADSGNTIYF
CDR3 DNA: TGTGCCTGGAGTGTACATAAGGCAGATTCTGGAAACACCATATATTTT

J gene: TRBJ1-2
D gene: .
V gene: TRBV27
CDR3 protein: CASSPWAGTRQFYGYTF
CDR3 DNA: TGTGCCAGCAGTCCATGGGCTGGGACAAGGCAATTCTATGGCTACACCTTC

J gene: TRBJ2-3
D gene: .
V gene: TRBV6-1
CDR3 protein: CASTQTPSTDTQYF
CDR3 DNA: TGTGCCAGCACCCAGACCCCTAGCACAGATACGCAGTATTTT

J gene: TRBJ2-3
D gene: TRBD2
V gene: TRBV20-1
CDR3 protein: CSASLGLAGGRLQYF
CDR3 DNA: TGCAGTGCTAGTCTTGGCCTAGCGGGAGGCCGATTGCAGTATTTT

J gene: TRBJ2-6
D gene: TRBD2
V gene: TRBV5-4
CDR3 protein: CASSLGGEGPGANVLTF
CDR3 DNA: TGTGCCAGCAGCTTGGGGGGGGAGGGACCTGGGGCCAACGTCCTGACTTTC

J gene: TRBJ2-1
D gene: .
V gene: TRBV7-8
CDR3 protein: CASSFSTSSYNEQFF
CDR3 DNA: TGTGCCAGCAGCTTTAGCACCAGCAGCTACAATGAGCAGTTCTTC

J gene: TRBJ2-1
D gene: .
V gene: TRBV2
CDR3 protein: CASSAVRTSF
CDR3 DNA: TGTGCCAGCAGCGCAGTCCGGACAAGCTTC

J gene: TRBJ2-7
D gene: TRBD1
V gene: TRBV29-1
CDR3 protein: CSVLLMGQTYEQYF
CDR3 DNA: TGCAGCGTTCTCTTAATGGGACAGACCTACGAGCAGTACTTC

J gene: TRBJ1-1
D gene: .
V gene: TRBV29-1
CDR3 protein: CSVEMGDTEAFF
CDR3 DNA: TGCAGCGTCGAGATGGGGGACACTGAAGCTTTCTTT

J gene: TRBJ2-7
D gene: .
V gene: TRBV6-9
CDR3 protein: CASRLLRPRPYKSSYEQYF
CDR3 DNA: TGTGCCAGCAGGCTATTGAGGCCCCGTCCATACAAGAGCTCCTACGAGCAGTACTTC

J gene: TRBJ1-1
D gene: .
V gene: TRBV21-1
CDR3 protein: CASGFGQGAEAFF
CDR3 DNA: .

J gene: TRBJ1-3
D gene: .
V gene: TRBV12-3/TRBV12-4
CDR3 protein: CASSLNPIRGRSRGNTIYF
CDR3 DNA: TGTGCCAGCAGTTTAAACCCCATCCGGGGCAGAAGCCGAGGAAACACCATATATTTT

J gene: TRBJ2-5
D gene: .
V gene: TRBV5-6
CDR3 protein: CASSLFNRDETQYF
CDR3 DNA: TGTGCCAGCAGCCTCTTCAACAGGGATGAGACCCAGTACTTC

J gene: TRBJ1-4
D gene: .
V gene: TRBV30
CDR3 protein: CAWSPLVGATNEKLFF
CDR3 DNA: TGTGCCTGGAGCCCGCTTGTCGGGGCAACTAATGAAAAACTGTTTTTT

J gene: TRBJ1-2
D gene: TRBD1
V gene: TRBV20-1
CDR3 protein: CSARGQGIYGYTF
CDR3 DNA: TGCAGTGCTCGCGGACAGGGGATATATGGCTACACCTTC

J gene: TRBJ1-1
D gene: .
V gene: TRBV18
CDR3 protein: CASSLTDSNTEAFF
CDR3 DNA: TGTGCCAGCTCACTGACGGACTCGAACACTGAAGCTTTCTTT

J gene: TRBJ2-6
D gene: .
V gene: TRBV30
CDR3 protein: CAWSPSGANVLTF
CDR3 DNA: TGTGCCTGGAGTCCCTCTGGGGCCAACGTCCTGACTTTC

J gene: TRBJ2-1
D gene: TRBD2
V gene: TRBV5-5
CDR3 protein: CASSFGGSNYNEQFF
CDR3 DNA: TGTGCCAGCAGCTTCGGCGGGAGCAACTACAATGAGCAGTTCTTC

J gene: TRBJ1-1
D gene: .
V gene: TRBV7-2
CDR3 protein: CASSSGWGTEAFF
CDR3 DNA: TGTGCCAGCAGCTCCGGGTGGGGCACTGAAGCTTTCTTT

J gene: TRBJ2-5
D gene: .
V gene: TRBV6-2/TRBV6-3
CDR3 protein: CASSLDLQETQYF
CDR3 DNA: TGTGCCAGCAGTTTAGACTTACAAGAGACCCAGTACTTC

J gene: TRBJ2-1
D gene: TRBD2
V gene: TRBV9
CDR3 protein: CASSAETGLAGYNEQFF
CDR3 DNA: TGTGCCAGCAGCGCGGAAACGGGACTAGCGGGGTACAATGAGCAGTTCTTC

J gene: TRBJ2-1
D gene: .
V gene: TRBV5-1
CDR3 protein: CASSLGQGLVHNEQFF
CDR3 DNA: TGCGCCAGCAGCTTAGGCCAGGGGCTGGTTCACAATGAGCAGTTCTTC

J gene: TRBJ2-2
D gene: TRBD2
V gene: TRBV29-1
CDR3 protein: CSVGLAGLGELFF
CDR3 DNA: TGCAGCGTTGGACTAGCGGGGCTTGGGGAGCTGTTTTTT

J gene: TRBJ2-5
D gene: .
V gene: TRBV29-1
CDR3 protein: CSTYSKETQYF
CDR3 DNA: TGCAGCACCTACTCGAAAGAGACCCAGTACTTC

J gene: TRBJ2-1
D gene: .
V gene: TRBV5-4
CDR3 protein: CASSFVRREWHEQFF
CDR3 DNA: TGTGCCAGCAGCTTTGTAAGGCGGGAATGGCATGAGCAGTTCTTC

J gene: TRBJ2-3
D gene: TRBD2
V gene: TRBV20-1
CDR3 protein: CSAPLAGAGTDTQYF
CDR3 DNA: TGCAGTGCTCCCCTAGCGGGAGCAGGGACAGATACGCAGTATTTT

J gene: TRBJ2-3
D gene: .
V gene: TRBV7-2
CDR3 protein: CASSSRADSTDTQYF
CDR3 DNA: TGTGCCAGCAGCTCTCGAGCGGATTCCACAGATACGCAGTATTTT

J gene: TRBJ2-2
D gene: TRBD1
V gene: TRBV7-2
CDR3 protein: CASRWSRGTGELFF
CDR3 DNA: TGTGCCAGCAGATGGAGCAGGGGGACCGGGGAGCTGTTTTTT

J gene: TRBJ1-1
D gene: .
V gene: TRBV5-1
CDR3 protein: CASSLYENTEAFF
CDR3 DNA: TGCGCCAGCAGCTTGTATGAGAACACTGAAGCTTTCTTT

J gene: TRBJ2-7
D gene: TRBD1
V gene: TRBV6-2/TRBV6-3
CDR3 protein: CASKRTGTYGQYF
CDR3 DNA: TGTGCCAGCAAAAGGACAGGGACTTACGGGCAGTACTTC

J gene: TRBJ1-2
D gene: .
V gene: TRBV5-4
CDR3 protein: CASSFRDGPDGYTF
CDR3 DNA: TGTGCCAGCAGCTTCCGGGACGGCCCTGATGGCTACACCTTC

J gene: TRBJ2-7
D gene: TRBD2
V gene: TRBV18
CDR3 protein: CASSPGLAGEQYF
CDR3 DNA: TGTGCCAGCTCACCAGGACTAGCTGGCGAGCAGTACTTC

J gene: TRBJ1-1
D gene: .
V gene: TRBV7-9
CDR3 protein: CASSRPPGGTEAFF
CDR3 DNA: TGTGCCAGCAGCCGCCCTCCGGGGGGCACTGAAGCTTTCTTT

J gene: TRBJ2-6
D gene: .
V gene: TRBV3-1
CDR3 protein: CASSQGFHSGANVLTF
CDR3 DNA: TGTGCCAGCAGCCAGGGGTTTCACTCTGGGGCCAACGTCCTGACTTTC

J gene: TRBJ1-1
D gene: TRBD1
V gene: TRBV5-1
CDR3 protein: CASRDRLGPEAFF
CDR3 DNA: TGCGCCAGCAGGGACAGGTTGGGGCCTGAAGCTTTCTTT

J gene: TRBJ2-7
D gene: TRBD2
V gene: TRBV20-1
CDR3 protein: CSARDGSTSGRVYEQYF
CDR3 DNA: TGCAGTGCTAGAGATGGTTCGACTAGCGGGAGGGTCTACGAGCAGTACTTC

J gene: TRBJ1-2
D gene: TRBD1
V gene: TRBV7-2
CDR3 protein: CASSVARDRGDGGYTF
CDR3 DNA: TGTGCCAGCAGCGTAGCCCGGGACAGGGGTGATGGTGGCTACACCTTC

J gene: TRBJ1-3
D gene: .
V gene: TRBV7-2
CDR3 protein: CASSPQGTSGNTIYF
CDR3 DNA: TGTGCCAGCAGCCCCCAGGGGACTTCGGGAAACACCATATATTTT

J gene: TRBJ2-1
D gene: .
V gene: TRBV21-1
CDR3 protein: CASSKRLSGSVSYNEQFF
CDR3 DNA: TGTGCCAGCAGCAAACGCCTGAGTGGGAGTGTCTCCTACAATGAGCAGTTCTTC

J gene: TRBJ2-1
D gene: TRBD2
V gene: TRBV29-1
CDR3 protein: CSVDSSGGRLAGGGNEQFF
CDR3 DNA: TGCAGCGTTGATTCCAGCGGTGGGAGACTAGCGGGAGGGGGGAATGAGCAGTTCTTC

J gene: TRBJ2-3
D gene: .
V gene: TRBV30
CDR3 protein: CAWALIAVTDTQYF
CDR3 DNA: TGTGCCTGGGCCTTAATAGCGGTAACAGATACGCAGTATTTT

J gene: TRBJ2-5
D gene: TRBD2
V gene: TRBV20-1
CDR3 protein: CSAQPSGRETQYF
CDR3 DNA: TGCAGTGCCCAACCTAGCGGGAGAGAGACCCAGTACTTC

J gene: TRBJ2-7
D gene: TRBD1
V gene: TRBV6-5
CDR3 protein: CASRSGDRGSYEQYF
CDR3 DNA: TGTGCCAGCAGGTCCGGGGACAGGGGGTCCTACGAGCAGTACTTC

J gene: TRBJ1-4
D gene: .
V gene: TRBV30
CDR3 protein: CAWREPRAKLFF
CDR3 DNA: TGTGCCTGGAGGGAACCCCGGGCAAAACTGTTTTTT

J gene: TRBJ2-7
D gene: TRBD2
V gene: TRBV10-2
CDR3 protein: CASSELGGYGEQYF
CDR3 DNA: TGCGCCAGCAGTGAGCTGGGGGGGTACGGCGAGCAGTACTTC